This entry features one T cell receptor (beta chain) sequence. Its matching antigen is unknown. The CDR3 contains 16 residues. The germline V gene encodes CDR1 SGHVS and CDR2 FQNEAQ. With V trimmed by 2 bases and J by 0 bases, 4 bases remained unmatched. This entry belongs to a study of T cell repertoires in cytomegalovirus infection. Study-wide background: The public TCR beta signatures pointed to both CMV infection and matching HLA type.

Findings and caveats of the study: Identification of carriers of CMV plus the relevant HLA was performed using cumulative public TCR beta family frequency. HLA-C-restricted CMV-specific TCR beta clonotypes were dominant in the ex vivo response.

MiXCR, applied by TCRdb to the reads, yields one record per CDR3 protein. Of approximately 170,000 distinct CDR3 sequences listed, more than 15% are singletons. The source is a human donor in good health (CMV status not recorded). Some clones in this sample may be carry-over from other donors' samples. Source material: CD8+ T cells from PBMCs. J is TRBJ2-7 and V is TRBV7-8; TRBD2 aligns across 10 bases. CDR3 protein: CASSLLAGESSYEQYF. DNA for the CDR3: TGTGCCAGCAGCTTACTAGCGGGAGAAAGCTCCTACGAGCAGTACTTC.